Following are 27 T cell receptor beta chains from one sample sequenced in a study of PD-1 blockade in classical Hodgkin lymphoma. Profiled with immunoSEQ multiplex PCR; TCRdb holds only in-frame clones, not every one. The sample contains approximately 89,000 clones, approximately 86% of which appear only once. Time point described: cycle 4 day 1 (C4D1), after more than five weeks of nivolumab. Following autologous stem cell transplantation, relapse occurred in every patient, and exposure to brentuximab vedotin varied. The sample was peripheral blood mononuclear cells (PBMCs), taken before the fourth cycle of nivolumab. These TCRs come from a human donor with classical Hodgkin lymphoma.

CDR3 loop: CASSLYTGRNTEAFF. The CDR3 nucleotides read TGTGCCAGCAGCTTATACACAGGGAGGAACACTGAAGCTTTCTTT. V is TRBV7-7 and J is TRBJ1-1; a weak D match, TRBD1 (6 bases). This CDR3 has 15 amino acids. Trimming cost V 2 bases and J 1 base, with 11 bases left between them. The germline gives CDR1 SSHAT, CDR2 FNYEAQ (reference sequence).

V usage is TRBV11-3 and J usage is TRBJ2-2; weak D call: TRBD2 (6 bases). V gave up 3 bases and J gave up 3 bases, with 14 bases separating them. The CDR3 runs to 16 residues. The germline gives CDR1 SGHNT, CDR2 YENEEA. In nucleotides, the CDR3 is TGTGCCAGCAGCTTTTCGAGAGGGACTCACACCGGGGAGCTGTTTTTT. Its protein is CASSFSRGTHTGELFF.

The rearrangement uses TRBV10-3 and TRBJ2-2; the D gene is possibly TRBD1 (7 bases). The V and J ends lost 3 bases and 7 bases respectively, with 15 bases between them. This CDR3 contains 15 residues. Germline V gene lookup returns CDR1 ENHRY and CDR2 SYGVKD. The CDR3 sequence: CAISEGRGDNGELFF. The DNA for the CDR3 is TGTGCCATCAGTGAAGGCAGGGGGGATAACGGGGAGCTGTTTTTT.

The chain carries TRBV9 and TRBJ1-1; no clear D gene. Germline-derived CDR1 and CDR2 are SGDLS and YYNGEE. The V and J ends lost 0 bases and 5 bases respectively, with 11 bases between them. CDR3 size: 14 residues. CDR3 loop: CASSVEGRGTEAFF. In nucleotides, the CDR3 is TGTGCCAGCAGCGTAGAGGGAAGAGGGACTGAAGCTTTCTTT.

V is TRBV10-3 and J is TRBJ1-5; unclear D gene. Germline V gene lookup returns CDR1 ENHRY and CDR2 SYGVKD. The CDR3 is 14 amino acids. Trimming took off 6 bases at V and 2 bases at J, with 11 bases between the two ends. The CDR3 DNA sequence: TGTGCCATCAGGGCCGGGGTCGGCAATCAGCCCCAGCATTTT. Its protein product is CAIRAGVGNQPQHF.

This clone was observed a single time. The V call is TRBV4-2, the J call TRBJ2-7; weak D call: TRBD2 (7 bases). The V end lost 3 bases, the J end lost 0 bases, and 18 bases lay between the germline ends. The germline V gene has CDR1 LGHNA and CDR2 YNFKEQ. CDR3 size: 17 residues. The CDR3 reads CASSQGASGTSSYEQYF. The CDR3 DNA is TGTGCCAGCAGCCAGGGGGCCAGCGGGACCAGCTCCTACGAGCAGTACTTC.

The rearrangement links TRBV15 to TRBJ1-5, with D possibly being TRBD1 (5 bases). Germline CDR1 LNHNV, CDR2 YYDKDF (reference sequence). Between the trimmed V and J ends, which lost 3 bases and 1 base, there was a span of 7 bases. CDR3 length equals 14 residues. CDR3 bases: TGTGCCACCAGCAGGGGGGGGAGCAATCAGCCCCAGCATTTT. This encodes CATSRGGSNQPQHF. Complete variable domain (other parts from reference TRBV15 and TRBJ1-5): DAMVIQNPRYQVTQFGKPVTLSCSQTLNHNVMYWYQQKSSQAPKLLFHYYDKDFNNEADTPDNFQSRRPNTSFCFLDIRSPGLGDTAMYLCATSRGGSNQPQHFGDGTRLSIL.

The J gene is TRBJ1-4, the V gene TRBV6-5; tentative D call: TRBD1 (6 bases). The V gene lost 8 bases and the J gene lost 3 bases, with 16 bases spanning the gap. The germline V gene has CDR1 MNHEY and CDR2 SVGAGI. The CDR3 has 15 residues. This CDR3 reads CASLNPRGPNEKLFF. The CDR3 DNA sequence: TGTGCCAGCCTTAACCCCAGGGGTCCTAATGAAAAACTGTTTTTT.

In this sample, this clone turned up once. The chain is built from TRBV5-1 and TRBJ2-1; 7 nucleotides line up with TRBD2. This CDR3 comprises 15 residues. CDR1 SGHRS and CDR2 YFSETQ come from the germline V gene. V dropped 4 bases and J dropped 8; count of bases not matched to a gene: 12. The CDR3 protein is CASSPSGTQWYEQFF. For the CDR3, the DNA is TGCGCCAGCAGCCCCAGCGGGACCCAGTGGTATGAGCAGTTCTTC.

This chain connects TRBV5-1 to TRBJ1-1; the D gene is possibly TRBD1 (5 bases). With 1 base removed from V and 6 bases from J, the gap between germline ends came to 13 bases. Germline V CDR1 and CDR2: SGHRS, YFSETQ. This CDR3 region has 14 residues. CDR3 region: CASSLFAGTSEAFF. The CDR3 bases are TGCGCCAGCAGCTTGTTCGCTGGGACGTCTGAAGCTTTCTTT.

J is TRBJ2-5 and V is TRBV28, with 7 bases fitting TRBD2. The CDR3 is 15 residues long. Trimming took 3 bases from V and 5 from J; bases not matched to a gene: 9. Germline V gives CDR1 MDHEN, CDR2 SYDVKM. CDR3 amino acids: CASSFRAGAEETQYF. The CDR3 bases are TGTGCCAGCAGTTTTCGTGCGGGAGCGGAGGAGACCCAGTACTTC. The full variable domain, rest sourced from reference TRBV28 and TRBJ2-5, is DVKVTQSSRYLVKRTGEKVFLECVQDMDHENMFWYRQDPGLGLRLIYFSYDVKMKEKGDIPEGYSVSREKKERFSLILESASTNQTSMYLCASSFRAGAEETQYFGPGTRLLVL.

The chain uses TRBV4-2 and TRBJ2-7; 8 nucleotides match TRBD1. The CDR3 runs 16 residues. Germline CDR1 LGHNA, CDR2 YNFKEQ. The junction had 12 bases not matched to a gene; V was cut back by 6 bases and J by 2 bases. CDR3 loop: CASSHGGGQGAYEQYF. For the CDR3, the DNA is TGTGCCAGCAGTCACGGAGGAGGACAGGGCGCCTACGAGCAGTACTTC.

The rearrangement joins TRBV9 to TRBJ2-2, with D maybe TRBD2 (6 bases). The CDR3 consists of 16 residues. The V end was cut by 0 bases, the J end by 6 bases, with 15 bases between. Germline-derived CDR1 and CDR2 are SGDLS and YYNGEE. The CDR3 DNA follows: TGTGCCAGCAGCGTAGCAATAGCGGTTTCGTCCGGGGAGCTGTTTTTT. This encodes CASSVAIAVSSGELFF.

The V gene is TRBV5-1, the J gene TRBJ2-5; D is perhaps TRBD2 (5 bases). Deletions cut 4 bases from V and 5 bases from J, with 15 bases between. Germline V gene sequence: CDR1 SGHRS, CDR2 YFSETQ. The length of the CDR3 is 14 residues. The CDR3 coding sequence is TGCGCCAGCAGCGGTGGGAGCGGTAGGGAGACCCAGTACTTC. It codes for CASSGGSGRETQYF.

This CDR3 is CASSIASGLSTDTQYF. The CDR3 DNA follows: TGTGCCAGTAGTATAGCTAGCGGGCTGAGCACAGATACGCAGTATTTT. The gene calls are TRBV19 and TRBJ2-3; 8 nucleotides line up with TRBD2. The trim removed 1 base at V and 0 bases at J, leaving 3 bases unmatched. This CDR3 is 16 amino acids long. Germline assignment: CDR1 LNHDA and CDR2 SQIVND (reference sequence).

This clone was seen once. This chain connects TRBV7-9 to TRBJ2-1; 8 bases are shared with TRBD1. Per germline, CDR1 SEHNR and CDR2 FQNEAQ (reference sequence). V was clipped by 5 bases and J by 0 bases; unmatched bases: 3. This CDR3 contains 15 residues. The CDR3 sequence is CASSLTGGSYNEQFF. As DNA, the CDR3 is TGTGCCAGCAGCCTAACAGGGGGCTCCTACAATGAGCAGTTCTTC. Full variable domain (outside the CDR3, taken from reference TRBV7-9 and TRBJ2-1): DTGVSQNPRHKITKRGQNVTFRCDPISEHNRLYWYRQTLGQGPEFLTYFQNEAQLEKSRLLSDRFSAERPKGSFSTLEIQRTEQGDSAMYLCASSLTGGSYNEQFFGPGTRLTVL.

This clone is classed as medium-sized. The CDR3 reads CASTQHYLNTEAFF. The CDR3, as DNA: TGTGCCAGTACTCAACATTACTTGAACACTGAAGCTTTCTTT. This sequence joins TRBV19 and TRBJ1-1; D unresolved. Trimming cost V 7 bases and J 0 bases, with 12 bases left between them. The CDR3 loop spans 14 amino acids. Germline V gene data show CDR1 as LNHDA and CDR2 as SQIVND (reference sequence).

The chain carries TRBV2 and TRBJ2-5; 9 bases align to TRBD1. Germline lookup yields CDR1 SNHLY and CDR2 FYNNEI. Trimming took 7 bases from V and 3 from J; bases not matched to a gene: 6. The CDR3 is made up of 14 amino acids. This CDR3 is CASINRDREETQYF. The CDR3 coding sequence is TGTGCCAGCATTAACCGGGACAGGGAAGAGACCCAGTACTTC. Full variable domain (remainder filled in from reference TRBV2 and TRBJ2-5): EPEVTQTPSHQVTQMGQEVILRCVPISNHLYFYWYRQILGQKVEFLVSFYNNEISEKSEIFDDQFSVERPDGSNFTLKIRSTKLEDSAMYFCASINRDREETQYFGPGTRLLVL.

The rearrangement links TRBV6-1 to TRBJ2-5; TRBD2 might be the D (6 bases). The germline gives CDR1 MNHNS, CDR2 SASEGT. The CDR3 sequence is 17 residues long. Deletions cut 2 bases from V and 3 bases from J, with 19 bases between. CDR3 region: CASSENPPGEVEETQYF. CDR3 nucleotide sequence: TGTGCCAGCAGTGAAAACCCCCCGGGGGAGGTCGAAGAGACCCAGTACTTC.

The chain is built from TRBV19 and TRBJ2-7, with TRBD2 identical over 12 bases. Germline CDR1 and CDR2: LNHDA and SQIVND (reference sequence). CDR3 length: 14 amino acids. J gave up 6 bases and V 4 bases, and 4 bases lay outside the gene matches. The CDR3 is CASSTTSGSGEQYF. In DNA, the CDR3 is TGTGCCAGTAGTACGACTAGCGGGAGTGGCGAGCAGTACTTC.

The chain has TRBV10-3 and TRBJ1-1; 9 bases align to TRBD1. Losses at the gene ends were 2 bases for V and 3 bases for J; bases not matched to a gene: 19. The CDR3 runs to 20 residues. CDR1 is ENHRY and CDR2 is SYGVKD in the germline V gene. CDR3 amino acids: CAISEGLLSPGQGLDTEAFF. The CDR3, as DNA: TGTGCCATCAGTGAGGGTCTCTTAAGCCCGGGACAGGGTTTGGACACTGAAGCTTTCTTT.

The chain combines TRBV29-1 with TRBJ1-1; the D is unclear. The CDR3 runs to 12 residues. The V end lost 7 bases, the J end lost 0 bases, and 9 bases lay between the germline ends. The V gene's germline CDR1 is SQVTM and CDR2 ANQGSEA. The CDR3 protein is CSGSALNTEAFF. As DNA, the CDR3 is TGCAGCGGGTCGGCACTGAACACTGAAGCTTTCTTT.

This clone came up once. The same CDR3 arises from other DNA sequences in this sample as well. The chain is built from TRBV5-1 and TRBJ2-3; 8 positions match TRBD2. After removal of 2 bases from V and 2 bases from J, the junction contained 7 bases not matched to a gene. Germline CDR1 and CDR2: SGHRS and YFSETQ. The CDR3 loop spans 16 amino acids. DNA of the CDR3: TGCGCCAGCAGCTTAGGGCTAGCGGGTTCCACAGATACGCAGTATTTT. Translation gives CASSLGLAGSTDTQYF.

V usage is TRBV5-6 and J usage is TRBJ2-5, with 11 bases identical to TRBD2. V shed 2 bases, J shed 4 bases, and the junction held 4 bases outside the gene matches. CDR1 is SGHDT, CDR2 YYEEEE, per germline. The CDR3 contains 15 residues. The CDR3 spells CASSFIGLAGETQYF. Here the CDR3 DNA reads TGTGCCAGCAGCTTTATCGGACTAGCGGGAGAGACCCAGTACTTC.

J is TRBJ1-5 and V is TRBV5-5; D may be TRBD1 (5 bases). V was trimmed by 4 bases and J by 7 bases, leaving 12 bases between them. The CDR3 has 13 amino acids. The germline CDR1 and CDR2 sequences are SGHKS and YYEKEE (reference sequence). Here the CDR3 reads CASSIRVEQPQHF. The CDR3 DNA reads as TGTGCCAGCAGCATCAGGGTAGAACAGCCCCAGCATTTT.

The sample holds one count of this clone. The chain is built from TRBV7-3 and TRBJ2-7; no definite D call. Germline V gene sequence: CDR1 SGHTA, CDR2 FQGTGA. V lost 2 bases and J 0 bases, leaving 5 bases between the germline ends. The CDR3 has 13 amino acids. The CDR3 DNA reads TGTGCCAGCAGCTTAGTCAGCTCCTACGAGCAGTACTTC. It yields the protein CASSLVSSYEQYF. The whole variable domain, filled in from reference TRBV7-3 and TRBJ2-7, reads GAGVSQTPSNKVTEKGKYVELRCDPISGHTALYWYRQSLGQGPEFLIYFQGTGAADDSGLPNDRFFAVRPEGSVSTLKIQRTERGDSAVYLCASSLVSSYEQYFGPGTRLTVT.

The chain is built from TRBV7-9 and TRBJ2-7; tentatively, D is TRBD2 (5 bases). The germline V and J ends were trimmed by 5 bases and 9 bases, with 23 bases remaining between them. Germline values: CDR1 SEHNR, CDR2 FQNEAQ (reference sequence). The CDR3 is 15 residues long. The CDR3 DNA reads TGTGCCAGCAGCCCGAGCGGAGCCCCCTACGAGCGGCAGTACTTC. Encoded protein: CASSPSGAPYERQYF.